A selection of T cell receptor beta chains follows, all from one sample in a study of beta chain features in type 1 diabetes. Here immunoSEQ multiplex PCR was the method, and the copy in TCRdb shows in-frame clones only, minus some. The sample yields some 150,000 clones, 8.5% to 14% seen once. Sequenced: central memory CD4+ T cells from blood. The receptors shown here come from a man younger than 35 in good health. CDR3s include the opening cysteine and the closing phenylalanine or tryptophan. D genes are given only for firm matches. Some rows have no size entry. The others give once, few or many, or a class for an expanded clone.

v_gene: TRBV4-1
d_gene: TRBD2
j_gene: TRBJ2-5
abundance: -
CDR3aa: CASSPRLAGASYQETQYF
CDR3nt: TGCGCCAGCAGCCCCCGACTAGCGGGGGCCTCGTACCAAGAGACCCAGTACTTC

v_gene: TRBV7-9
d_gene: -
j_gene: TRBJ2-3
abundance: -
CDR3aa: CASSQSGGRSTDTQYF
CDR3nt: TGTGCCAGCAGCCAATCCGGGGGACGGAGCACAGATACGCAGTATTTT

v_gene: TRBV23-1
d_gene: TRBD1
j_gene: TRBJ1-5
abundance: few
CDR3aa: CASSLTGWAQPQHF
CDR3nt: TGCGCCAGCAGTTTGACAGGGTGGGCTCAGCCCCAGCATTTT

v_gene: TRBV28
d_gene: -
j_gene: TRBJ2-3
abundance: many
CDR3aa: CASSLQGPDTQYF
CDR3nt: TGTGCCAGCAGTTTGCAGGGGCCAGATACGCAGTATTTT

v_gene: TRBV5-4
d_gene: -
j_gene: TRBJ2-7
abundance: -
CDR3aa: CASSLKDRSSYEQYF
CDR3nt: TGTGCCAGCAGCTTGAAAGACAGGAGCTCCTACGAGCAGTACTTC

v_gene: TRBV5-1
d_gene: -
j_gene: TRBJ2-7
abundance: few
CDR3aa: CASSLEGRGGYEQYF
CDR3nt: TGCGCCAGCAGCTTGGAAGGCAGGGGAGGCTACGAGCAGTACTTC

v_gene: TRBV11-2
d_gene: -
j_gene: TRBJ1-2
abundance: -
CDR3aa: CASSLMGTSYGYTF
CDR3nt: TGTGCCAGCAGCTTAATGGGCACGAGTTATGGCTACACCTTC

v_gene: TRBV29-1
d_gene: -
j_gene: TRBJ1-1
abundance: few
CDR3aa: CSVARTLDAFF
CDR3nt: TGCAGCGTTGCACGGACATTAGATGCTTTCTTT

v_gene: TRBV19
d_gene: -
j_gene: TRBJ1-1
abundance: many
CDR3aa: CASSQSYHTEAFF
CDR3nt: TGTGCCAGTAGTCAGTCGTACCACACTGAAGCTTTCTTT

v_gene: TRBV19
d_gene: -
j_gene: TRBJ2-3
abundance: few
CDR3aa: CASKPPISTDTQYF
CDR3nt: TGTGCCTCAAAGCCGCCTATCTCCACAGATACGCAGTATTTT